The 29 T cell receptor beta chains in this list originate from one sample, sequenced in a study of blood T cell repertoires in COVID-19 (TCRdb year 2020). The receptor library was made with the immunoSEQ multiplex PCR assay. TCRdb provides this immuneACCESS table in a form limited to in-frame rearrangements. Some clones are lacking; in checked studies, under half of them reflect an unresolved V gene, and why the rest are absent is not known. The sample table shows 130,000 to 150,000 clones, and roughly 81% are seen once. The leading ten clones occupy 7% to 10% of the sample. Material for sequencing was peripheral blood. The receptors shown here come from a human donor with acute or convalescent COVID-19. The donor label of this sample is uncertain.

This clone was recorded once. The V call is TRBV10-3, the J call TRBJ1-2; 8 nucleotides align to TRBD1. CDR1 ENHRY and CDR2 SYGVKD come from the germline V gene. V lost 8 bases, J lost 2 bases, and 1 base stayed unmatched. CDR3 length equals 12 residues. The CDR3 nucleotides are TGTGCCATCCAGGGGGCGAACTATGGCTACACCTTC. Translating gives CAIQGANYGYTF.

The genes are TRBV6-5 and TRBJ1-1, with 7 bases that match TRBD1. J gave up 2 bases and V 6 bases, and 6 bases lay outside the gene matches. Germline V gene sequence: CDR1 MNHEY, CDR2 SVGAGI. The CDR3 is 14 residues long. The CDR3 here is CASSPTGVNTEAFF. CDR3 sequence (DNA): TGTGCCAGCAGCCCCACAGGGGTTAACACTGAAGCTTTCTTT.

This clone was picked up a small number of times. The genes are TRBV3-1 (or the pseudogene TRBV3-2) and TRBJ2-7; D perhaps matches TRBD2 (6 bases). In germline, CDR1 is LGHDT, CDR2 YNNKEL (reference sequence). The germline V and J ends were trimmed by 4 bases and 2 bases, with 12 bases remaining between them. The CDR3 runs 14 residues. The CDR3, as DNA: TGTGCCAGCAGCCCCCCGGGACTCCCCTACGAGCAGTACTTC. It translates to CASSPPGLPYEQYF.

In this sample, this clone turned up a few times. V gene TRBV7-2 combines with J gene TRBJ1-2, with D unresolved. CDR3 length: 15 amino acids. V was cut by 5 bases and J by 2 bases, with 15 bases left in between. CDR1 and CDR2 from the germline V gene are SGHTA and FQGNSA. CDR3 coding DNA: TGTGCCAGCAGCCGGGTTGGCGGGGTCAACTATGGCTACACCTTC. Residues: CASSRVGGVNYGYTF.

This rearrangement joins TRBV18 to TRBJ1-3; 8 bases are shared with TRBD1. The CDR3 runs to 17 residues. From germline, CDR1 is KGHSH and CDR2 LQKENI. V was pared by 6 bases and J by 2 bases, with 12 bases of the junction left unmatched. The DNA of the CDR3 is TGTGCCAGCTCTCCAATTACAGGGGGAAGTGCTGGAAACACCATATATTTT. This sequence encodes CASSPITGGSAGNTIYF.

The chain has TRBV19 and TRBJ2-3; 16 positions match TRBD2. The germline CDR1 and CDR2 sequences are LNHDA and SQIVND (reference sequence). This CDR3 has 18 residues. Trimming took 4 bases from V and 5 from J; bases not matched to a gene: 9. The CDR3 bases are TGTGCCAGTAGTAGGACCGGGACTAGCGGGGGGGCCGAAGATACGCAGTATTTT. It is translated as CASSRTGTSGGAEDTQYF. Using reference TRBV19 and TRBJ2-3 for the parts outside the CDR3, the full variable domain is DGGITQSPKYLFRKEGQNVTLSCEQNLNHDAMYWYRQDPGQGLRLIYYSQIVNDFQKGDIAEGYSVSREKKESFPLTVTSAQKNPTAFYLCASSRTGTSGGAEDTQYFGPGTRLTVL.

The chain combines TRBV12-3 or TRBV12-4 with TRBJ1-2; D is ambiguous. Trimming left V 4 bases short and J 4 bases short, with 10 bases between. This CDR3 comprises 13 residues. CDR3 bases: TGTGCCAGCAGTTCGGAGGGTGCCTATGGCTACACCTTC. Protein sequence: CASSSEGAYGYTF.

The chain joins TRBV30 to TRBJ1-5; TRBD1 aligns across 8 bases. This CDR3 has 18 amino acids. V trimming: 2 bases; J trimming: 2 bases; junction bases outside the gene matches: 14. Germline V CDR1 and CDR2: GTSNPN, SVGIG (reference sequence). Written as DNA, the CDR3 is TGTGCCTGGAGTTCTGACAGGGGTAATTTTAAGGGCAATCAGCCCCAGCATTTT. Protein: CAWSSDRGNFKGNQPQHF. The full variable domain, its missing parts supplied by reference TRBV30 and TRBJ1-5, is SQTIHQWPATLVQPVGSPLSLECTVEGTSNPNLYWYRQAAGRGLQLLFYSVGIGQISSEVPQNLSASRPQDRQFILSSKKLLLSDSGFYLCAWSSDRGNFKGNQPQHFGDGTRLSIL.

This sequence joins TRBV4-2 and TRBJ1-2; possibly TRBD1 for D (5 bases). This CDR3 is built from 13 residues. Between the trimmed V and J ends, which lost 3 bases and 4 bases, there was a span of 9 bases. Germline V lookup: CDR1 LGHNA, CDR2 YNFKEQ. This chain's CDR3 is CASSHLTAYGYTF. Written as DNA, the CDR3 is TGTGCCAGCAGCCACCTGACAGCCTATGGCTACACCTTC.

This chain connects TRBV2 to TRBJ1-2, with D possibly being TRBD1 (6 bases). The CDR3 covers 14 residues. Germline CDR1 and CDR2: SNHLY and FYNNEI. The V gene lost 7 bases and the J gene lost 3 bases, with 15 bases spanning the gap. CDR3 sequence reads: CASTTAGAHYGYTF. The CDR3 DNA reads TGTGCCAGCACCACGGCAGGGGCCCACTATGGCTACACCTTC. The variable domain in full, completed from reference TRBV2 and TRBJ1-2, reads EPEVTQTPSHQVTQMGQEVILRCVPISNHLYFYWYRQILGQKVEFLVSFYNNEISEKSEIFDDQFSVERPDGSNFTLKIRSTKLEDSAMYFCASTTAGAHYGYTFGSGTRLTVV.

This rearrangement joins TRBV6-5 to TRBJ2-7; 10 nucleotides line up with TRBD1. CDR1 and CDR2 from the germline V gene are MNHEY and SVGAGI. J lost 6 bases, V lost 5 bases, and 7 bases had no gene match. CDR3 size: 14 residues. This chain's CDR3 is CASSPGTGEVEQYV. The CDR3 nucleotides are TGTGCCAGCAGTCCCGGGACAGGGGAAGTCGAGCAGTACGTC.

This clone was recorded only once. V gene TRBV5-1 combines with J gene TRBJ1-2; TRBD1 aligns across 10 bases. CDR3 length equals 17 residues. The V gene end was trimmed by 4 bases and the J gene end by 8 bases; junction bases not matched to a gene: 17. CDR1 is SGHRS and CDR2 is YFSETQ in the germline V gene. CDR3 in DNA: TGCGCCAGCAGCCCTGCCCTTAGTGACAGGGGGCTATGGGGCTACACCTTC. Translation: CASSPALSDRGLWGYTF.

The chain employs TRBV11-2 and TRBJ1-2, with TRBD1 identical over 7 bases. This CDR3 has 15 amino acids. V shed 1 base and J 5 bases; nucleotides not matched to a gene: 7. The germline gives CDR1 SGHAT, CDR2 FQNNGV. In nucleotides, the CDR3 is TGTGCCAGCAGCTTAGCGGCAGGGGGAGATTATGGCTACACCTTC. It encodes CASSLAAGGDYGYTF.

The chain employs TRBV7-6 and TRBJ2-5; 10 nucleotides match TRBD1. Trimming cost V 1 base and J 1 base; bases outside gene matches: 3. The CDR3 extends over 16 amino acids. Germline V gene sequence: CDR1 SGHVS, CDR2 FNYEAQ. The CDR3 DNA reads TGTGCCAGCAGCTTAGTGAGGACAGGGGGCCAAGAGACCCAGTACTTC. Amino acid sequence: CASSLVRTGGQETQYF.

CDR3 nucleotides: TGTGCCAGCAGCGGTGACAGGGGCTTCAATCAGCCCCAGCATTTT. Translated: CASSGDRGFNQPQHF. This chain links TRBV6-5 with TRBJ1-5; 8 bases line up with TRBD1. The CDR3 length is 15 residues. Trimming cost V 6 bases and J 3 bases; bases outside gene matches: 7. Per germline, CDR1 MNHEY and CDR2 SVGAGI.

The chain uses TRBV5-4 and TRBJ1-2, with D possibly being TRBD1 (5 bases). The V gene's germline CDR1 is SGHNT and CDR2 YYREEE (reference sequence). The CDR3 covers 15 residues. V shed 3 bases and J shed 5 bases, with 17 bases lying between them. CDR3 protein: CASSSLLGEDYGYTF. Written as DNA, the CDR3 is TGTGCCAGCAGCTCCCTTCTGGGGGAGGATTATGGCTACACCTTC. Drawing the rest from reference TRBV5-4 and TRBJ1-2, the complete variable domain is ETGVTQSPTHLIKTRGQQVTLRCSSQSGHNTVSWYQQALGQGPQFIFQYYREEENGRGNFPPRFSGLQFPNYSSELNVNALELDDSALYLCASSSLLGEDYGYTFGSGTRLTVV.

The chain uses TRBV5-1 and TRBJ1-1, with 9 bases matching TRBD1. Germline-derived CDR1 and CDR2 are SGHRS and YFSETQ. The V gene end was trimmed by 0 bases and the J gene end by 5 bases; junction bases not matched to a gene: 8. The CDR3 has 16 amino acids. The CDR3 region has the DNA TGCGCCAGCAGCTTGGGGGGACAGGGAGTAGAGACTGAAGCTTTCTTT. Translated: CASSLGGQGVETEAFF.

The rearrangement links TRBV18 to TRBJ2-7; a weak D match, TRBD1 (6 bases). CDR1 is KGHSH and CDR2 is LQKENI in the germline V gene. Trimming cost V 3 bases and J 3 bases, with 15 bases left between them. The CDR3 spans 15 residues. The CDR3 sequence is CASSPGAQHRYEQYF. The CDR3 nucleotides read TGTGCCAGCTCACCGGGGGCCCAGCATCGCTACGAGCAGTACTTC.

The gene calls are TRBV4-1 and TRBJ2-7; 8 nucleotides align to TRBD1. Per germline, CDR1 MGHRA and CDR2 YSYEKL. The CDR3 is 15 residues long. V lost 4 bases to trimming and J lost 3 bases; unmatched junction nucleotides: 8. Here the CDR3 reads CASSRFLGQDYEQYV. DNA for the CDR3: TGCGCCAGCAGCCGCTTCCTGGGACAGGACTACGAGCAGTACGTC.

This clone was counted a few times. The chain has TRBV2 and TRBJ1-2; D is perhaps TRBD1 (5 bases). Germline V gives CDR1 SNHLY, CDR2 FYNNEI. V gave up 6 bases and J gave up 3 bases, with 17 bases separating them. The CDR3 is 15 residues long. The DNA for the CDR3 is TGTGCCAGCAGGGGTATCAGGGAATTAGACTATGGCTACACCTTC. It is translated as CASRGIRELDYGYTF.

The chain has TRBV12-3 or TRBV12-4 and TRBJ2-3; no definite D call. The germline V and J ends were trimmed by 8 bases and 2 bases, with 5 bases remaining between them. The CDR3 runs to 11 residues. The chain's CDR3 is CASSFTDTQYF. The CDR3 coding sequence is TGTGCCAGCTCCTTCACAGATACGCAGTATTTT.

This clone was recorded only once. DNA for the CDR3: TGTGCCAGCAGCCTCCGGGACAGGGAGGACTATGGCTACACCTTC. Its protein product is CASSLRDREDYGYTF. The chain joins TRBV13 to TRBJ1-2; TRBD1 matches at 9 bases. Germline V CDR1 and CDR2: PRHDT, FYEKMQ (reference sequence). This CDR3 contains 15 residues. The junction had 7 bases not matched to a gene; V was cut back by 5 bases and J by 3 bases.

The CDR3 DNA is TGCGCCAGCAGCCTCGGGACAACAACTAACTATGGCTACACCTTC. Residues: CASSLGTTTNYGYTF. This sequence joins TRBV5-1 and TRBJ1-2; maybe TRBD1 (6 bases). The germline V gene encodes CDR1 SGHRS and CDR2 YFSETQ. V dropped 4 bases and J dropped 0 bases, with 13 bases sitting between them. CDR3 length equals 15 residues.

Only one count was recorded for this clone. This chain links TRBV27 with TRBJ1-1; D not resolved. V was trimmed by 6 bases and J by 10 bases, leaving 24 bases between them. The CDR3 loop spans 15 amino acids. Germline-derived CDR1 and CDR2 are MNHEY and SMNVEV (reference sequence). CDR3 sequence reads: CASRAASGVYGPAFF. The CDR3 DNA reads TGTGCCAGCAGAGCAGCCTCCGGGGTCTATGGACCAGCTTTCTTT.

This chain connects TRBV19 to TRBJ1-5; 10 nucleotides agree with TRBD1. The CDR3 is made up of 15 amino acids. Germline lookup yields CDR1 LNHDA and CDR2 SQIVND (reference sequence). V gave up 4 bases and J gave up 7 bases; unmatched junction bases: 7. The CDR3 spells CASSSGTGETQPQHF. The CDR3 coding sequence is TGTGCCAGTAGTAGTGGGACAGGGGAAACCCAGCCCCAGCATTTT.

In DNA, the CDR3 is TGTGCCAGCTCACCGGGACAGGGGCAGGAAAAACTGTTTTTT. Its protein product is CASSPGQGQEKLFF. This rearrangement joins TRBV18 to TRBJ1-4, with 10 bases aligning to TRBD1. V trimming: 3 bases; J trimming: 8 bases; junction bases outside the gene matches: 3. The CDR3 loop spans 14 amino acids. The V gene's germline CDR1 is KGHSH and CDR2 LQKENI.

Notes on this clone: One end of the junction varies from germline; a read error may be responsible. The CDR3 loop reads CASSSTSGGSDTQYF. The CDR3 coding sequence is TGTGCTAGCAGCTCGACTAGCGGGGGGTCAGATACGCAGTATTTT. The V call is TRBV7-7, the J call TRBJ2-3, with 13 bases matching TRBD2. CDR1 and CDR2 (germline): SSHAT, FNYEAQ (reference sequence). CDR3 size: 15 residues.

This sequence joins TRBV27 and TRBJ2-1; 7 bases agree with TRBD2. CDR3 length equals 16 residues. Losses at the gene ends were 6 bases for V and 0 bases for J; bases not matched to a gene: 8. Germline CDR1 and CDR2: MNHEY and SMNVEV (reference sequence). The CDR3 region has the DNA TGTGCCAGCAGCCCCCTCGGGGGGAGCTCCTACAATGAGCAGTTCTTC. Translated: CASSPLGGSSYNEQFF.

This rearrangement joins TRBV30 to TRBJ1-2, with TRBD1 identical over 8 bases. The V segment lost 0 bases and the J segment 8 bases; nucleotides outside the gene matches: 11. The V gene's germline CDR1 is GTSNPN and CDR2 SVGIG (reference sequence). CDR3 length equals 15 residues. The CDR3 DNA follows: TGTGCCTGGAGTGTCATACCGACAGGGGAATCGGGCTACACCTTC. Translation gives CAWSVIPTGESGYTF. Variable domain in full (rest from reference TRBV30 and TRBJ1-2): SQTIHQWPATLVQPVGSPLSLECTVEGTSNPNLYWYRQAAGRGLQLLFYSVGIGQISSEVPQNLSASRPQDRQFILSSKKLLLSDSGFYLCAWSVIPTGESGYTFGSGTRLTVV.